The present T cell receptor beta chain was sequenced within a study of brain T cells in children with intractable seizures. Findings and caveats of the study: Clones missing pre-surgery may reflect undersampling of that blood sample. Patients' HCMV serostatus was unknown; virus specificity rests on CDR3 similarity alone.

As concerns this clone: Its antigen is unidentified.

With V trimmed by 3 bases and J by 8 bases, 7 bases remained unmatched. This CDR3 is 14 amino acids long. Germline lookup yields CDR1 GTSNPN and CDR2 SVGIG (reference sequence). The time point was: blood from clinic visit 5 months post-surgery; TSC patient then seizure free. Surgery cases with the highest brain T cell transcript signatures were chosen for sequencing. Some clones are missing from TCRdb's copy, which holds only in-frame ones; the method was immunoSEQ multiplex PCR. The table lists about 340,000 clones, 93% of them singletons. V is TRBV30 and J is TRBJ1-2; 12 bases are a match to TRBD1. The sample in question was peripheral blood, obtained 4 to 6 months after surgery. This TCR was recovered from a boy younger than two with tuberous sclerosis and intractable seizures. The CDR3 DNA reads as TGTGCCTGGAGCCTGGGACAGGGGGCGTTCGGCTACACCTTC. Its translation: CAWSLGQGAFGYTF.